This TCR beta chain stems from a study of human T cells and chemical hapten exposure. The time point here: patch test 3, about 24 weeks after DPC sensitization. Treatment specified: therapeutic diphenylcyclopropenone sensitization with weekly scalp DPC. This clonotype was counted a few times. TCRdb re-called the RACE reads through MiXCR, storing one row per CDR3 protein. The table includes about 82,000 distinct CDR3 sequences, over 10% detected once. Trimming removed 1 base from V and 1 base from J, with 18 bases in between. There are 18 residues in the CDR3. The germline CDR1 and CDR2 sequences are KGHDR and SFDVKD.

V is TRBV24-1 and J is TRBJ1-1, with D hard to call. The sequence was obtained from a woman between 45 and 60 years old with alopecia areata. Some clones in this sample may be carry-over from other donors' samples. The sequenced sample was whole blood, obtained in connection with sensitization to the hapten diphenylcyclopropenone (DPC). DNA for the CDR3: TGTGCCACCAGTGATTTTCTCCAAAAAAAACCAACGAACACTGAAGCTTTCTTT. Translated: CATSDFLQKKPTNTEAFF.